Listed below are T cell receptor beta chains from one sample, sequenced in a study of blood T cell repertoires in COVID-19. Profiling relied on immunoSEQ multiplex PCR, and the TCRdb table lists in-frame clones only, not all of them. Of over 350,000 clones in the sample, roughly 91% are singletons; the top ten hold more than 4%. The sample comprised peripheral blood. The source of these receptors is a woman aged 30 to 39 with acute or convalescent COVID-19. The CDR3 runs from the conserved cysteine through the conserved F or W. D genes are given only for firm matches. Expanded clones are given a class, and other clones once, few, many or no size at all.

NA	TRBV5-1	TRBJ2-3	once	CASSLGQGEGHTQYF	TGCGCCAGCAGCTTGGGGCAGGGCGAAGGGCATACGCAGTATTTT
NA	TRBV2	TRBJ1-3	few	CASSDSKLFGNTIYF	TGTGCCAGCAGTGATTCCAAACTGTTCGGAAACACCATATATTTT
TRBD1	TRBV4-1	TRBJ2-3	NA	CASSQVTGGLTDTQYF	TGCGCCAGCAGCCAAGTGACAGGGGGCCTAACAGATACGCAGTATTTT
NA	TRBV4-1	TRBJ2-3	NA	CASSHNGEGDTQYF	TGCGCCAGCAGCCATAACGGGGAAGGGGATACGCAGTATTTT
TRBD1	TRBV27	TRBJ2-5	NA	CASSPGQGQETQYF	TGTGCCAGCAGCCCGGGACAGGGACAAGAGACCCAGTACTTC
TRBD1	TRBV2	TRBJ2-5	NA	CASRDRGGLETQYF	TGTGCCAGCAGGGACAGGGGGGGTTTGGAGACCCAGTACTTC
NA	TRBV19	TRBJ2-5	once	CASSTTGQETQYF	TGTGCCAGTAGTACGACAGGTCAAGAGACCCAGTACTTC
TRBD1	TRBV5-4	TRBJ2-1	NA	CASGTGSYNEQFF	TGTGCCAGCGGGACAGGGTCGTACAATGAGCAGTTCTTC
NA	TRBV24-1	TRBJ1-2	NA	CATSSSAGYGYTF	TGTGCCACCAGTTCTTCGGCGGGTTATGGCTACACCTTC
TRBD1	TRBV2	TRBJ1-1	NA	CASSEKIRGPAFF	TGTGCCAGCAGTGAGAAAATAAGGGGGCCGGCTTTCTTT
NA	TRBV5-6	TRBJ2-2	few	CASSNRGGTGELFF	TGTGCCAGCTCGAACCGGGGAGGCACCGGGGAGCTGTTTTTT
NA	TRBV19	TRBJ2-7	NA	CASSVGLNYEQYF	TGTGCCAGTAGTGTCGGACTAAACTACGAGCAGTACTTC
TRBD2	TRBV9	TRBJ2-3	NA	CASSVVAGSTDTQYF	TGTGCCAGCAGCGTAGTAGCGGGGAGCACAGATACGCAGTATTTT
TRBD1	TRBV2	TRBJ1-2	NA	CASGDSNYGYTF	TGTGCCAGCGGGGACAGTAACTATGGCTACACCTTC
NA	TRBV14	TRBJ2-3	NA	CASSQEQRVGDTQYF	TGTGCCAGCAGCCAAGAGCAGCGGGTGGGAGATACGCAGTATTTT
NA	TRBV27	TRBJ1-2	NA	CASRPREGYTF	TGTGCCAGCAGGCCCCGAGAGGGCTACACCTTC
NA	TRBV5-1	TRBJ2-7	NA	CASRGDSTRHEQYF	TGCGCCAGCCGTGGGGACTCAACGCGACACGAGCAGTACTTC
TRBD1	TRBV4-2	TRBJ2-5	many	CASSQDPQGAGVGVRETQYF	TGTGCCAGCAGCCAAGATCCCCAGGGGGCCGGGGTTGGGGTAAGAGAGACCCAGTACTTC
NA	TRBV7-2	TRBJ2-1	NA	CASTLYNEQFF	TGTGCCAGCACGCTATACAATGAGCAGTTCTTC
NA	TRBV5-4	TRBJ1-2	few	CASSLVAGYGYTF	TGTGCCAGCAGCTTGGTGGCAGGATATGGCTACACCTTC
TRBD2	TRBV4-2	TRBJ2-3	NA	CASSQDGASGGAADTQYF	TGTGCCAGCAGCCAAGATGGGGCTAGCGGGGGGGCAGCGGATACGCAGTATTTT